The clone carrying this T cell receptor beta chain has a count of ten or more. This sample is drawn from a study of prognosis after radiotherapy for stage I lung cancer. About the research overall: Patients with tumors diagnosed as squamous cell carcinoma numbered 7 or 8, and those with adenocarcinoma about 12.

The CDR3 spans 14 residues. Germline V lookup: CDR1 SNHLY, CDR2 FYNNEI. Deletions cut 4 bases from V and 7 bases from J, with 14 bases between. The TCR beta CDR3 region was amplified from genomic DNA, with two rounds of multiplex PCR being used for the amplification. Specific primers for each TRBV and TRBJ gene were what first-round PCR used. One entry per CDR3 protein results from TCRdb running MiXCR on the multiplex PCR reads. This table holds some 56,000 distinct CDR3 sequences, 26% found once. The chain links TRBV2 to TRBJ1-5, with D perhaps TRBD1 (6 bases). The receptor was isolated from a donor at least 50 years old with non-small cell lung cancer. Sequencing was performed on PBMCs, taken before or after stereotactic body radiation therapy (not recorded which). The chain's CDR3 is CASSVRGSEQPQHF. The CDR3, as DNA: TGTGCCAGCAGTGTAAGGGGGTCGGAGCAGCCCCAGCATTTT.